Below are 14 T cell receptor beta chains sequenced from a single sample in a study of blood T cell repertoires in COVID-19. Libraries were prepared by immunoSEQ multiplex PCR; TCRdb keeps only in-frame clonotypes and omits some of them. The profile shows 100,000 or so clones, 80% to 85% of them singletons. The source material was peripheral blood. Receptor source: a man aged 65 to 85 with active or convalescent COVID-19.

The V and J genes are TRBV11-3 and TRBJ2-1; 8 nucleotides align to TRBD1. Unmatched junction bases numbered 8, after V lost 5 bases and J lost 8 bases. CDR3 length: 14 amino acids. In germline, CDR1 is SGHNT, CDR2 YENEEA. The CDR3 is CASSQRTGSDEQFF. The CDR3 nucleotides read TGTGCCAGCAGCCAGCGGACAGGGAGCGATGAGCAGTTCTTC.

This chain connects TRBV5-6 to TRBJ2-1; 8 nucleotides agree with TRBD2. The CDR3 contains 18 residues. V lost 2 bases and J lost 3; bases outside the gene matches: 13. Germline CDR1 SGHDT, CDR2 YYEEEE. The CDR3 nucleotides read TGTGCCAGCAGCTTATCACATTCAGCTACTAGCGGCTACAATGAGCAGTTCTTC. The encoded protein is CASSLSHSATSGYNEQFF. The full variable domain, with the rest looked up from reference TRBV5-6 and TRBJ2-1, is DAGVTQSPTHLIKTRGQQVTLRCSPKSGHDTVSWYQQALGQGPQFIFQYYEEEERQRGNFPDRFSGHQFPNYSSELNVNALLLGDSALYLCASSLSHSATSGYNEQFFGPGTRLTVL.

This chain uses TRBV28 with TRBJ2-7; a weak D match, TRBD1 (6 bases). CDR3 length: 14 residues. V dropped 1 base and J dropped 6 bases, with 13 bases sitting between them. Germline lookup yields CDR1 MDHEN and CDR2 SYDVKM. The CDR3 sequence is CASSLSGAGIEQYF. The CDR3 DNA is TGTGCCAGCAGTTTATCAGGGGCGGGTATCGAGCAGTACTTC.

The chain links TRBV28 to TRBJ1-6; D is unresolved. Germline V gene data show CDR1 as MDHEN and CDR2 as SYDVKM. V dropped 3 bases and J dropped 5 bases, with 11 bases sitting between them. The CDR3 spans 15 residues. The CDR3 loop is CASSFQDSHNSPLHF. In DNA, the CDR3 is TGTGCCAGCAGTTTTCAGGATTCCCATAATTCACCCCTCCACTTT.

The chain recombines TRBV18 with TRBJ1-1; 7 bases match TRBD1. Germline CDR1 reads KGHSH; CDR2 reads LQKENI. CDR3 length equals 16 residues. With 3 bases clipped from V and 0 bases from J, the junction kept 7 bases outside the gene matches. The CDR3 reads CASSPLKQGMNTEAFF. The CDR3 DNA reads TGTGCCAGCTCACCCTTGAAACAGGGGATGAACACTGAAGCTTTCTTT.

The chain is built from TRBV5-1 and TRBJ1-1, with 11 bases identical to TRBD1. The CDR3 is made up of 15 amino acids. The V and J ends lost 6 bases and 4 bases, in that order; junction bases with no gene match: 8. CDR1 and CDR2 (germline): SGHRS, YFSETQ. CDR3 in amino acids: CASTNEGQGVTEAFF. Here the CDR3 DNA reads TGCGCCAGCACCAACGAGGGACAGGGGGTCACTGAAGCTTTCTTT.

The genes are TRBV28 and TRBJ1-2, with 7 bases matching TRBD1. There are 14 residues in the CDR3. Trimming took 6 bases from V and 4 from J; bases not matched to a gene: 8. In germline, CDR1 is MDHEN, CDR2 SYDVKM. The CDR3 DNA sequence: TGTGCCAGCAGGACCCGGACAGGTGGCTATGGCTACACCTTC. It yields the protein CASRTRTGGYGYTF.

The V gene is TRBV11-2, the J gene TRBJ1-2, with 7 bases identical to TRBD1. Germline V lookup: CDR1 SGHAT, CDR2 FQNNGV. The CDR3 sequence is 17 residues long. The ends lost 1 base at V and 0 bases at J; junction bases unmatched: 8. The CDR3 region has the DNA TGTGCCAGCAGCTTAGGAGGGGGCAAAGGTGCTAACTATGGCTACACCTTC. Translating it yields CASSLGGGKGANYGYTF. Based on the CDR3 plus reference TRBV11-2 and TRBJ1-2, the full variable domain is EAGVAQSPRYKIIEKRQSVAFWCNPISGHATLYWYQQILGQGPKLLIQFQNNGVVDDSQLPKDRFSAERLKGVDSTLKIQPAKLEDSAVYLCASSLGGGKGANYGYTFGSGTRLTVV.

The V and J genes are TRBV4-1 and TRBJ2-7; TRBD2 matches at 13 bases. Germline CDR1 MGHRA, CDR2 YSYEKL. With 4 bases clipped from V and 2 bases from J, the junction kept 11 bases outside the gene matches. CDR3 length: 18 amino acids. CDR3 DNA: TGCGCCAGCAGCCGAGGACTAGCGGGGGACCGTCGAACCTACGAGCAGTACTTC. It is translated as CASSRGLAGDRRTYEQYF.

The chain carries TRBV19 and TRBJ2-2, with 8 bases identical to TRBD2. The V gene's germline CDR1 is LNHDA and CDR2 SQIVND (reference sequence). CDR3 length: 15 residues. Germline trimming cut 5 bases from V and 6 bases from J; bases unmatched to any gene: 8. In DNA, the CDR3 is TGTGCCAGTAGTCTTACAAGCGGGGGAGCCGGGGAGCTGTTTTTT. As protein: CASSLTSGGAGELFF.

The V and J genes are TRBV5-5 and TRBJ2-3; D not resolved. CDR3 length: 16 amino acids. V was shortened by 5 bases and J by 4 bases, with 20 bases between the two germline ends. CDR1 is SGHKS, CDR2 YYEKEE, per germline (reference sequence). The CDR3 nucleotides read TGTGCCAGCAGTCCCGAGAGGTCCCATGGATCAGATACGCAGTATTTT. Its translation: CASSPERSHGSDTQYF.

V usage is TRBV29-1 and J usage is TRBJ1-4; TRBD1 aligns across 8 bases. CDR3 length equals 13 residues. CDR1 and CDR2 (germline): SQVTM, ANQGSEA. The trim removed 6 bases at V and 0 bases at J, leaving 0 bases unmatched. CDR3 region: CSVQGATNEKLFF. CDR3 nucleotide sequence: TGCAGCGTACAGGGGGCAACTAATGAAAAACTGTTTTTT.

The CDR3 is CASSPWKLAGSTDTQYF. In nucleotides, the CDR3 is TGCGCCAGCAGCCCCTGGAAACTAGCGGGGAGCACAGATACGCAGTATTTT. The V and J genes are TRBV5-1 and TRBJ2-3, with TRBD2 matching over 10 bases. The CDR3 spans 17 residues. Germline trimming cut 4 bases from V and 0 bases from J; bases unmatched to any gene: 8. The germline V gene has CDR1 SGHRS and CDR2 YFSETQ.

The table lists this clone with a count of one. The chain recombines TRBV7-9 with TRBJ2-3; D ambiguous. The germline V gene encodes CDR1 SEHNR and CDR2 FQNEAQ (reference sequence). Trimming stripped 4 bases from V and 0 bases from J, with 17 bases between. CDR3 size: 17 residues. In DNA, the CDR3 is TGTGCCAGCAGCTCCGCCGCTAGACCCCCTAGCACAGATACGCAGTATTTT. It is translated as CASSSAARPPSTDTQYF.